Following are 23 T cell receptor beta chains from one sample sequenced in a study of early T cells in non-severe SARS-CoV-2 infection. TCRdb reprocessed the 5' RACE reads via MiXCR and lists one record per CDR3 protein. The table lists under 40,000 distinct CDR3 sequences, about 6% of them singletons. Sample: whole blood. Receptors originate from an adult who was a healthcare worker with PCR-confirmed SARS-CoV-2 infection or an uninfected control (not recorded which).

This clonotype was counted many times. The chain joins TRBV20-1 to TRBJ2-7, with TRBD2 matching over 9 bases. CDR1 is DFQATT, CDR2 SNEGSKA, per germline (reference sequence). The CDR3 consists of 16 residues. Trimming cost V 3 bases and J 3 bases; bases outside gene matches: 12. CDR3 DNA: TGCAGTGCTAGCCCCCCCTCCCCTAGCGGGGTCTACGAGCAGTACTTC. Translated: CSASPPSPSGVYEQYF.

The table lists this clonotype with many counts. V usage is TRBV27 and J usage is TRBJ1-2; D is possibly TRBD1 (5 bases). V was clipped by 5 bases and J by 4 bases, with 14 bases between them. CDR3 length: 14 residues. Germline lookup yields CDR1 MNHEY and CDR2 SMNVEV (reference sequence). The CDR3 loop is CASSIRSGLYGYTF. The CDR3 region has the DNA TGTGCCAGCAGTATACGATCGGGGCTCTATGGCTACACCTTC.

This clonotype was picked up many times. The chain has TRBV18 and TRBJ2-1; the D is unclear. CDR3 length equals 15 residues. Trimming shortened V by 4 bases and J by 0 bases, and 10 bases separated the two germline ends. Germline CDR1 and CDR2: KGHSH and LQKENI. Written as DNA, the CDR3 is TGTGCCAGCTCACTCTCACCCGACTCCTACAATGAGCAGTTCTTC. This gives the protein CASSLSPDSYNEQFF.

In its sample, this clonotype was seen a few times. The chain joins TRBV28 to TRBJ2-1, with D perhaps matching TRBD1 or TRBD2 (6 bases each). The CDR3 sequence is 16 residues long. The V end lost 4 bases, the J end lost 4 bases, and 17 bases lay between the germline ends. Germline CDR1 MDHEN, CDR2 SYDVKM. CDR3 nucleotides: TGTGCCAGCAGTTCCCCCGGCGGGACAAAGTACAATGAGCAGTTCTTC. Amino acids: CASSSPGGTKYNEQFF.

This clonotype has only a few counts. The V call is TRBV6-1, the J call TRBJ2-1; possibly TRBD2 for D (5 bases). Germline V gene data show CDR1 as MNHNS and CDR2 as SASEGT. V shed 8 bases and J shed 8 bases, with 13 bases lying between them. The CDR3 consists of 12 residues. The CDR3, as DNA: TGTGCCAGCGGGAGCGAAAAAGATGAGCAGTTCTTC. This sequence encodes CASGSEKDEQFF.

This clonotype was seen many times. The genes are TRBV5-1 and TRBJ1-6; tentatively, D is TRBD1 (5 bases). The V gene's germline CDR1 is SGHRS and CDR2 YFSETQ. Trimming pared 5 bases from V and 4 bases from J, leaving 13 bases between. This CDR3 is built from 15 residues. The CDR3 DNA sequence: TGCGCCAGCAGTACCTCAGGGAATTATAATTCACCCCTCCACTTT. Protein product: CASSTSGNYNSPLHF.

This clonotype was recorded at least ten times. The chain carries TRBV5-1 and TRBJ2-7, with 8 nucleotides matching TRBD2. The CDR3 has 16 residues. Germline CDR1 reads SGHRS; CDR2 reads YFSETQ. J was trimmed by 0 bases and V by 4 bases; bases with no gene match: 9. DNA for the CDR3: TGCGCCAGCAGCCCAATACTAGCGGAAAACTCCTACGAGCAGTACTTC. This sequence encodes CASSPILAENSYEQYF.

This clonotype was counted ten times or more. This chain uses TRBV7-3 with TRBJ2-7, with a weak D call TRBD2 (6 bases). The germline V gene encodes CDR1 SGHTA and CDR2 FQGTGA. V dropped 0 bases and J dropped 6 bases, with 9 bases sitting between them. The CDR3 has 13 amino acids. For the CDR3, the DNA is TGTGCCAGCAGCTTAACTCAGGGAGGCGAGCAGTACTTC. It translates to CASSLTQGGEQYF.

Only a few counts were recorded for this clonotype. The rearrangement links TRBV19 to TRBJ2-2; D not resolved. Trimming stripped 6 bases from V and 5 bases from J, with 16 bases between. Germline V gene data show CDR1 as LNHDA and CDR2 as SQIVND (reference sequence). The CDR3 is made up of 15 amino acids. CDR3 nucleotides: TGTGCCAGTAGGCCGGATAGGTCTACGACCGGGGAGCTGTTTTTT. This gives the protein CASRPDRSTTGELFF.

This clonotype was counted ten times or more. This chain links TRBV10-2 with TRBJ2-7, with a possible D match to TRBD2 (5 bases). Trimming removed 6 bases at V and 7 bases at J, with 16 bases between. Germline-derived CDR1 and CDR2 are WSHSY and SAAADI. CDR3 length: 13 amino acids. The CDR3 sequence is CASRLTTSGEQYF. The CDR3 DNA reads TGCGCCAGCAGGTTGACTACCTCGGGAGAGCAGTACTTC.

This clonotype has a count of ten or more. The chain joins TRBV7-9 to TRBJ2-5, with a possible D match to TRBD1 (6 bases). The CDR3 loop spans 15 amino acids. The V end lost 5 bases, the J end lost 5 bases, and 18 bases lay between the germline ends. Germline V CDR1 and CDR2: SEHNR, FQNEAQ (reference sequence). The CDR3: CASSRDTTRVETQYF. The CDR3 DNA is TGTGCCAGCAGCCGGGACACGACCAGGGTTGAGACCCAGTACTTC.

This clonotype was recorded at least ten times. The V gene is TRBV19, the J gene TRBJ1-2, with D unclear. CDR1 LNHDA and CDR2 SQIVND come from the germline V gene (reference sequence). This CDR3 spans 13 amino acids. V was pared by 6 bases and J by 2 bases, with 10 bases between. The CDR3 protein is CASRTDLNYGYTF. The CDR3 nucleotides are TGTGCCAGTAGGACGGATTTAAACTATGGCTACACCTTC.

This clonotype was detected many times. The CDR3 nucleotides are TGCGCCAGCAAGTTTCGGGGGCTGAACACTGAAGCTTTCTTT. It translates to CASKFRGLNTEAFF. The chain joins TRBV10-2 to TRBJ1-1; possibly TRBD1 for D (6 bases). The V gene's germline CDR1 is WSHSY and CDR2 SAAADI. The CDR3 has 14 amino acids. The V gene lost 7 bases and the J gene lost 0 bases, with 12 bases spanning the gap.

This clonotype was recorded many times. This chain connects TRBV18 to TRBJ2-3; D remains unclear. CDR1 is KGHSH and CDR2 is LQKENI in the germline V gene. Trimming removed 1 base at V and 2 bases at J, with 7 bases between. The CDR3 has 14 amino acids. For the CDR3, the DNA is TGTGCCAGCTCACCACTAAGGGCCACAGATACGCAGTATTTT. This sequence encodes CASSPLRATDTQYF.

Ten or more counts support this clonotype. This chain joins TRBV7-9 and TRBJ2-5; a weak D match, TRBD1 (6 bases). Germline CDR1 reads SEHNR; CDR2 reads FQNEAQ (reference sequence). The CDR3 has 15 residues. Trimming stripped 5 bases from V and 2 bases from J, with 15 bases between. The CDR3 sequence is CASSNRDTPQETQYF. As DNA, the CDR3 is TGTGCCAGCAGCAACAGGGACACCCCACAAGAGACCCAGTACTTC.

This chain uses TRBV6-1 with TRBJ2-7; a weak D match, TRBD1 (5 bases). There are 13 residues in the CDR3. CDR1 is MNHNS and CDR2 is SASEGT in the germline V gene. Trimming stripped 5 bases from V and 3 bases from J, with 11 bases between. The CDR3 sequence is CASSPVTDYEQYF. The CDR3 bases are TGTGCCAGCAGTCCCGTGACAGACTACGAGCAGTACTTC.

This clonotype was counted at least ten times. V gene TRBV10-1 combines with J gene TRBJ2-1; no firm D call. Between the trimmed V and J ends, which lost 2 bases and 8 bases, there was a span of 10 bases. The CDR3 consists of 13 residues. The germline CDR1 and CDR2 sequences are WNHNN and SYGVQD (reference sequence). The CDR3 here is CASSERGFYEQFF. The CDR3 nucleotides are TGCGCCAGCAGTGAGCGCGGATTCTATGAGCAGTTCTTC.

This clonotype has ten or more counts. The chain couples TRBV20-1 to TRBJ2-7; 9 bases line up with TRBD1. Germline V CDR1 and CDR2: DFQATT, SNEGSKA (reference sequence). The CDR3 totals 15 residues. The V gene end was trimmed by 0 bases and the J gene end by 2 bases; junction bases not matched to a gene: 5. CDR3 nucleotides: TGCAGTGCTAGAGAACAGGGGGCTTTGACCTACGAGCAGTACTTC. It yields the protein CSAREQGALTYEQYF.

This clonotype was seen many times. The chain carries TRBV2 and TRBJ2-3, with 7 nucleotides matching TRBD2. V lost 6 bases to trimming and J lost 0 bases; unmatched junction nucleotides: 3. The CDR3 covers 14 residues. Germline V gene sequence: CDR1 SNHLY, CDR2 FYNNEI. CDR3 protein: CASRGRGSTDTQYF. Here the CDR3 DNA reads TGTGCCAGCAGGGGGCGGGGGAGCACAGATACGCAGTATTTT.

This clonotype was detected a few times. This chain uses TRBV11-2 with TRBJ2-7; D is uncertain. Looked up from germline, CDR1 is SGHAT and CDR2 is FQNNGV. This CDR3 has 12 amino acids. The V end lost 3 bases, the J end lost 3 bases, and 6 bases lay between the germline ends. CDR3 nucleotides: TGTGCCAGCAGCTTTTTGGACTACGAGCAGTACTTC. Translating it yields CASSFLDYEQYF. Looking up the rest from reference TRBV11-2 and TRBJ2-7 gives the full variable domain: EAGVAQSPRYKIIEKRQSVAFWCNPISGHATLYWYQQILGQGPKLLIQFQNNGVVDDSQLPKDRFSAERLKGVDSTLKIQPAKLEDSAVYLCASSFLDYEQYFGPGTRLTVT.

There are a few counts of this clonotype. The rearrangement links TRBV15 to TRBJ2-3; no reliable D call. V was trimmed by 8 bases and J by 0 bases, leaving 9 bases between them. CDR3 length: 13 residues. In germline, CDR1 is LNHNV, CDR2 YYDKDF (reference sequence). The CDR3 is CATRTTSTDTQYF. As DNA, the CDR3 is TGTGCCACCCGAACCACTAGCACAGATACGCAGTATTTT.

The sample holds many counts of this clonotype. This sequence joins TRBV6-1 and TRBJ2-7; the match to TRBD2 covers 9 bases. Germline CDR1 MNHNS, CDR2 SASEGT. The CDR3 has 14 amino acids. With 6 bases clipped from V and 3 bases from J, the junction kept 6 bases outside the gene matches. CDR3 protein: CASRSGTSIYEQYF. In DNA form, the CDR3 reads TGTGCCAGCAGATCCGGGACTAGCATCTACGAGCAGTACTTC.

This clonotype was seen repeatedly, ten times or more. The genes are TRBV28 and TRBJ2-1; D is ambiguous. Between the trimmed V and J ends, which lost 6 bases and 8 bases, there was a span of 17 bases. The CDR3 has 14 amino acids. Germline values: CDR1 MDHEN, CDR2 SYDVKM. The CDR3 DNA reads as TGTGCCAGCAGCCCACCTGGTTCCCGGCATGAGCAGTTCTTC. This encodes CASSPPGSRHEQFF.